The T cell receptor (beta chain) under discussion was sequenced for a study of blood T cell repertoires in COVID-19. In germline, CDR1 is SGHRS, CDR2 YFSETQ. V shed 5 bases, J shed 4 bases, and the junction held 6 bases outside the gene matches. This CDR3 comprises 14 residues. The table came from immunoSEQ multiplex PCR; TCRdb's copy has only in-frame clones and leaves some out. The sample carries roughly 130,000 clones, approximately 84% recorded once. The rearrangement links TRBV5-1 to TRBJ2-7; 10 bases line up with TRBD2. This TCR came from a woman aged 25 to 39 who had recovered from COVID-19. Input material: peripheral blood. The CDR3 spells CASRPSGGVYEQYF. CDR3 nucleotide sequence: TGCGCCAGCAGACCTAGCGGGGGAGTATACGAGCAGTACTTC.